This paragraph covers one T cell receptor (beta chain) sequence. This sample is part of a study of blood T cell repertoires in COVID-19. At the level of the study: Donors in the United States, Italy and Spain gave samples during acute or convalescent COVID-19. Sample material is recorded as cDNA or gDNA derived from T cells, B-cell-depleted T cells, or PBMCs.

The ends were cut back, 3 bases at V and 5 bases at J, with 10 bases in the middle. Germline lookup yields CDR1 SEHNR and CDR2 FQNEAQ (reference sequence). This CDR3 comprises 13 residues. Cohort 3 donors were reported recovered after two negative PCRs, clearance, or symptom resolution. As handled by the study authors: Reference gene primer amplification in the assay estimated nucleated cell counts. TCRdb's copy holds only in-frame clones and misses some; the assay was immunoSEQ multiplex PCR. V and J calls plus clone size are reproduced from that table; the DNA served to infer D and trimming. The sample consists of 170,000 or so clones, around 89% of them appearing once.

Material for sequencing was PBMCs or T cells enriched from blood (not recorded which). This chain links TRBV7-9 with TRBJ1-1, with D perhaps matching TRBD1 (6 bases). The clonotype originates from a woman aged 50 to 60 who had recovered from COVID-19. Here the CDR3 DNA reads TGTGCCAGCAGCTTCGAGGGGGTAACTGAAGCTTTCTTT. Its protein product is CASSFEGVTEAFF.